This T cell receptor beta chain was retrieved from a study of response to subunit inactivated influenza vaccine. On this clonotype itself: What it binds is unknown.

Regarding the study as a whole: Authors suggested each seasonal flu vaccination may recruit only limited numbers of new T cells.

Each CDR3 protein gets one entry after TCRdb re-called the RT-PCR reads with MiXCR. This sample yields 650,000 to 800,000 distinct CDR3 sequences, of which over 11% are seen a single time; approximately 7% belongs to the top ten. This TCR was sampled from a man between 45 and 60 years old who received an inactivated influenza vaccine. Sequencing was performed on PBMCs from blood, taken about 14 days before vaccination.

The CDR3 DNA reads TGCAGTGCTAGACCCCTGACAGGGTCCATCTACGAGCAGTACTTC. This sequence encodes CSARPLTGSIYEQYF. The rearrangement links TRBV20-1 to TRBJ2-7, with 7 bases lining up with TRBD1. The CDR3 spans 15 residues. Germline V CDR1 and CDR2: DFQATT, SNEGSKA (reference sequence). V shed 2 bases, J shed 3 bases, and the junction held 10 bases outside the gene matches.